The sequence of this T cell receptor beta chain was determined in a study of shared clonotypes between healthy human individuals. The ends were cut back, 1 base at V and 11 bases at J, with 11 bases in the middle. Germline CDR1 is GTSNPN and CDR2 is SVGIG (reference sequence). The CDR3 runs 11 residues. Sequencing used immunoSEQ multiplex PCR; TCRdb keeps in-frame clones, though not all of them. The sample has 800,000 to 1,200,000 clones; about four fifths are singletons. This chain uses TRBV30 with TRBJ1-2; maybe TRBD1 (5 bases). This TCR came from a man in his late teens or twenties in good health. Some clones in this sample may be carry-over from other donors' samples. Source material: memory CD4+ T cells from PBMCs. The subset was: CD45RA-negative fraction. The CDR3 DNA follows: TGTGCCTGGAGTGGGCAGGGAGGTTACACCTTC. This gives the protein CAWSGQGGYTF.